The 25 T cell receptor beta chains in this list originate from one sample, sequenced in a study of blood T cell repertoires in COVID-19. TCRdb's table, derived via immunoSEQ multiplex PCR, lists solely in-frame clones and lacks some. The sample has 160,000 or so clones; about 79% are singletons. Sequencing used PBMCs or T cells enriched from blood (not recorded which). These receptors came from a man aged 45-60 years who had recovered from COVID-19.

This clone was counted once. The V call is TRBV5-1, the J call TRBJ2-2; TRBD2 aligns across 7 bases. The ends lost 4 bases at V and 6 bases at J; junction bases unmatched: 3. The CDR3 consists of 13 residues. Germline CDR1 is SGHRS and CDR2 is YFSETQ. The CDR3 DNA sequence: TGCGCCAGCAGCACGGCGGGGGCCGGGGAGCTGTTTTTT. It is translated as CASSTAGAGELFF.

The gene calls are TRBV19 and TRBJ1-2; 8 bases are shared with TRBD1. CDR1 and CDR2 from the germline V gene are LNHDA and SQIVND (reference sequence). Germline trimming cut 2 bases from V and 4 bases from J; bases unmatched to any gene: 6. The CDR3 length is 15 residues. The CDR3 spells CASSIPGQGIYGYTF. The CDR3 nucleotides are TGTGCCAGTAGTATACCCGGACAGGGCATCTATGGCTACACCTTC.

The J gene is TRBJ2-3, the V gene TRBV5-1; 16 positions match TRBD2. The CDR3 sequence is 16 residues long. V dropped 4 bases and J dropped 8; count of bases not matched to a gene: 7. Germline V gene lookup returns CDR1 SGHRS and CDR2 YFSETQ. CDR3 sequence (DNA): TGCGCCAGCAGCGGGACTAGCGGGGGGGCCCACGGTACGCAGTATTTT. Its protein product is CASSGTSGGAHGTQYF.

The rearrangement uses TRBV5-1 and TRBJ2-5, with 7 bases matching TRBD1. The CDR3 is 16 residues long. Looked up from germline, CDR1 is SGHRS and CDR2 is YFSETQ. Trimming took 4 bases from V and 0 from J; bases not matched to a gene: 9. The CDR3 loop reads CASSDLQGTNQETQYF. For the CDR3, the DNA is TGCGCCAGCAGCGATTTACAGGGGACAAACCAAGAGACCCAGTACTTC. Filled out from reference TRBV5-1 and TRBJ2-5, the complete variable domain reads KAGVTQTPRYLIKTRGQQVTLSCSPISGHRSVSWYQQTPGQGLQFLFEYFSETQRNKGNFPGRFSGRQFSNSRSEMNVSTLELGDSALYLCASSDLQGTNQETQYFGPGTRLLVL.

This clone was found a few times. V is TRBV12-5 and J is TRBJ1-1; D is perhaps TRBD1 (5 bases). Germline V gene lookup returns CDR1 LGHNT and CDR2 FRNRAP. The CDR3 extends over 16 amino acids. V gave up 6 bases and J gave up 2 bases, with 19 bases separating them. The CDR3 DNA reads as TGTGCTAGTGGACCCCCCGGCGACAGAGGTAACACTGAAGCTTTCTTT. This sequence encodes CASGPPGDRGNTEAFF.

The chain is built from TRBV7-9 and TRBJ1-5, with a tentative D call TRBD1 (6 bases). The V end was cut by 1 base, the J end by 4 bases, with 11 bases between. The V gene's germline CDR1 is SEHNR and CDR2 FQNEAQ (reference sequence). This CDR3 contains 15 residues. CDR3 loop: CASSLGQGKNQPQHF. For the CDR3, the DNA is TGTGCCAGCAGCTTAGGTCAGGGGAAGAATCAGCCCCAGCATTTT.

The rearrangement links TRBV7-8 to TRBJ1-2; D is perhaps TRBD1 (6 bases). Trimming left V 5 bases short and J 5 bases short, with 21 bases between. Germline V gene data show CDR1 as SGHVS and CDR2 as FQNEAQ. This CDR3 has 16 amino acids. The CDR3 is CASSRDTGLGAYGYTF. The CDR3 bases are TGTGCCAGCAGCCGAGACACCGGATTGGGGGCATATGGCTACACCTTC.

The chain has TRBV12-5 and TRBJ2-7; 7 bases match TRBD1. Trimming took 5 bases from V and 5 from J; bases not matched to a gene: 6. Looked up from germline, CDR1 is LGHNT and CDR2 is FRNRAP. The CDR3 runs 13 residues. CDR3 nucleotide sequence: TGTGCTAGTGGTGCGAACAGGGGTGACGAGCAGTACTTC. Protein: CASGANRGDEQYF.

The chain combines TRBV3-1 (or the pseudogene TRBV3-2) with TRBJ1-2; no firm D call. CDR3 length: 14 amino acids. Trimming took 1 base from V and 8 from J, leaving 14 bases between them. The germline V gene has CDR1 LGHDT and CDR2 YNNKEL (reference sequence). The CDR3 DNA is TGTGCCAGCAGCCAAGCGTCAGCGGTTGTCGGCTACACCTTC. Encoded protein: CASSQASAVVGYTF.

This rearrangement joins TRBV3-1 (or the pseudogene TRBV3-2) to TRBJ2-5; a weak D match, TRBD1 (6 bases). Germline V lookup: CDR1 LGHDT, CDR2 YNNKEL (reference sequence). The CDR3 is made up of 15 amino acids. Trimming pared 0 bases from V and 3 bases from J, leaving 11 bases between. In DNA form, the CDR3 reads TGTGCCAGCAGCCAAGATCCACAGGGCGAAGAGACCCAGTACTTC. Its protein product is CASSQDPQGEETQYF.

The chain joins TRBV30 to TRBJ1-6; tentative D call: TRBD1 (6 bases). Germline loops: CDR1 GTSNPN, CDR2 SVGIG (reference sequence). Trimming stripped 0 bases from V and 8 bases from J, with 11 bases between. The CDR3 contains 14 residues. CDR3 region: CAWSVGAGDSPLHF. The CDR3 coding sequence is TGTGCCTGGAGTGTCGGGGCAGGGGATTCACCCCTCCACTTT.

The chain has TRBV30 and TRBJ1-4; no clear D gene. Per the germline V gene, CDR1 is GTSNPN and CDR2 is SVGIG (reference sequence). The ends were cut back, 3 bases at V and 3 bases at J, with 11 bases in the middle. The CDR3 runs to 14 residues. In DNA, the CDR3 is TGTGCCTGGAGAGCTCGGGTCGCTAATGAAAAACTGTTTTTT. Amino acid sequence: CAWRARVANEKLFF.

V gene TRBV3-1 (or the pseudogene TRBV3-2) combines with J gene TRBJ2-7; a possible D gene is TRBD1 (6 bases). There are 14 residues in the CDR3. The V and J ends lost 4 bases and 3 bases respectively, with 13 bases between them. The germline gives CDR1 LGHDT, CDR2 YNNKEL (reference sequence). CDR3 DNA: TGTGCCAGCAGCCCCTCAGGGGTGGGCTACGAGCAGTACTTC. Translation gives CASSPSGVGYEQYF.

This chain uses TRBV11-2 with TRBJ1-1; D is unresolved. The CDR3 spans 14 residues. V was cut by 3 bases and J by 11 bases, with 19 bases left in between. Looked up from germline, CDR1 is SGHAT and CDR2 is FQNNGV. The CDR3 DNA reads TGTGCCAGCAGCTTTGGGTGGCAACAGATTGAGGCTTTCTTT. Amino acids: CASSFGWQQIEAFF.

This clone was seen more than once but under ten times. The chain employs TRBV28 and TRBJ2-2; the D is unclear. V gave up 5 bases and J gave up 1 base, with 14 bases separating them. Looked up from germline, CDR1 is MDHEN and CDR2 is SYDVKM. The CDR3 has 16 amino acids. The CDR3 region is CASSPTPGGNTGELFF. The DNA of the CDR3 is TGTGCCAGCAGTCCAACCCCGGGTGGGAACACCGGGGAGCTGTTTTTT.

The chain couples TRBV6-4 to TRBJ1-2, with D possibly matching TRBD1 (6 bases). Trimming took 5 bases from V and 4 from J, leaving 11 bases between them. The CDR3 has 13 amino acids. From germline, CDR1 is MRHNA and CDR2 SNTAGT. For the CDR3, the DNA is TGTGCCAGCAGTACGACAGGAGTCTATGGCTACACCTTC. Protein: CASSTTGVYGYTF.

The chain couples TRBV5-1 to TRBJ2-7, with 8 bases aligning to TRBD1. The germline V gene encodes CDR1 SGHRS and CDR2 YFSETQ. CDR3 length: 17 residues. The junction had 17 bases not matched to a gene; V was cut back by 0 bases and J by 9 bases. The CDR3 bases are TGCGCCAGCAGCTTGGCCGGAGATCAGGGGGCCAGTATTCGGCAGTACTTC. Translating it yields CASSLAGDQGASIRQYF. Full variable domain (remainder filled in from reference TRBV5-1 and TRBJ2-7): KAGVTQTPRYLIKTRGQQVTLSCSPISGHRSVSWYQQTPGQGLQFLFEYFSETQRNKGNFPGRFSGRQFSNSRSEMNVSTLELGDSALYLCASSLAGDQGASIRQYFGPGTRLTVT.

The rearrangement joins TRBV18 to TRBJ2-1; 9 bases are shared with TRBD2. J was trimmed by 5 bases and V by 0 bases; bases with no gene match: 5. The length of the CDR3 is 16 residues. The V gene's germline CDR1 is KGHSH and CDR2 LQKENI. CDR3 nucleotides: TGTGCCAGCTCACCACCGCAGGGGACTAGCCACAATGAGCAGTTCTTC. Translation gives CASSPPQGTSHNEQFF.

There are a few counts of this clone. This chain links TRBV10-3 with TRBJ1-2; 7 bases are shared with TRBD1. CDR3 length: 16 amino acids. CDR1 is ENHRY and CDR2 is SYGVKD in the germline V gene. V shed 0 bases and J 3 bases; nucleotides not matched to a gene: 7. Written as DNA, the CDR3 is TGTGCCATCAGTGAGTCACGTACAGGGGATGACTATGGCTACACCTTC. It yields the protein CAISESRTGDDYGYTF.

The rearrangement joins TRBV4-1 to TRBJ1-1, with TRBD1 matching 7 bases. CDR3 length: 15 amino acids. V lost 3 bases, J lost 0 bases, and 4 bases stayed unmatched. Germline lookup yields CDR1 MGHRA and CDR2 YSYEKL. The CDR3 DNA reads TGCGCCAGCAGCCAGCCAGGGGGGATGAACACTGAAGCTTTCTTT. Protein: CASSQPGGMNTEAFF.

The chain joins TRBV19 to TRBJ2-7; the match to TRBD1 covers 8 bases. The germline V gene has CDR1 LNHDA and CDR2 SQIVND (reference sequence). V was clipped by 5 bases and J by 2 bases; unmatched bases: 11. The CDR3 contains 16 residues. The CDR3 region has the DNA TGTGCCAGTAGTCCGACTTGGACAGGGAAGACCTACGAGCAGTACTTC. Amino acid sequence: CASSPTWTGKTYEQYF.

Regarding this clone: One end of the junction is discordant with germline, which a read error may explain. The rearrangement joins TRBV7-7 to TRBJ1-2, with TRBD1 matching over 7 bases. The CDR3 covers 17 residues. Per the germline V gene, CDR1 is SSHAT and CDR2 is FNYEAQ (reference sequence). The CDR3 reads CASSTTSETGTGYGYTF. The CDR3 nucleotides are TGTGCTAGCAGCACCACCTCGGAGACAGGGACGGGCTATGGCTACACCTTC. The full variable domain, its missing parts supplied by reference TRBV7-7 and TRBJ1-2, is GAGVSQSPRYKVTKRGQDVTLRCDPISSHATLYWYQQALGQGPEFLTYFNYEAQPDKSGLPSDRFSAERPEGSISTLTIQRTEQRDSAMYRCASSTTSETGTGYGYTFGSGTRLTVV.

The chain carries TRBV30 and TRBJ2-7; 8 bases agree with TRBD1. Germline trimming cut 1 base from V and 7 bases from J; bases unmatched to any gene: 6. The CDR3 is 13 residues long. CDR1 and CDR2 from the germline V gene are GTSNPN and SVGIG (reference sequence). CDR3 in DNA: TGTGCCTGGAGTGGGTCAGGGGGCTTTGAGCAGTACTTC. The encoded protein is CAWSGSGGFEQYF.

To note about this clone: Other DNA sequences in this specimen translate into the identical CDR3. The chain recombines TRBV5-1 with TRBJ2-7, with D unclear. The CDR3 contains 13 residues. Germline V gives CDR1 SGHRS, CDR2 YFSETQ. V gave up 0 bases and J gave up 4 bases, with 8 bases separating them. DNA for the CDR3: TGCGCCAGCAGCTTGGGCGGTACGTACGAGCAGTACTTC. Translation: CASSLGGTYEQYF.

In this sample, this clone turned up a few times. The CDR3 loop is CASSLSGQGAGNTIYF. CDR3 bases: TGTGCCAGCAGCTTATCCGGACAGGGGGCTGGAAACACCATATATTTT. The genes are TRBV7-8 and TRBJ1-3; 10 nucleotides match TRBD1. J gave up 2 bases and V 2 bases, and 3 bases lay outside the gene matches. CDR3 length: 16 amino acids. Germline CDR1 reads SGHVS; CDR2 reads FQNEAQ. The full variable domain, its missing parts supplied by reference TRBV7-8 and TRBJ1-3, is GAGVSQSPRYKVAKRGQDVALRCDPISGHVSLFWYQQALGQGPEFLTYFQNEAQLDKSGLPSDRFFAERPEGSVSTLKIQRTQQEDSAVYLCASSLSGQGAGNTIYFGEGSWLTVV.